This T cell receptor (beta chain) was found in a study of cytomegalovirus exposure and HLA in healthy donors. Between the trimmed V and J ends, which lost 9 bases and 5 bases, there was a span of 16 bases. Germline assignment: CDR1 SGHNT and CDR2 YENEEA. The CDR3 is made up of 13 amino acids. Using immunoSEQ multiplex PCR, the repertoire was profiled, and TCRdb retains in-frame clones only, with some absent. The data contain 55,000 to 65,000 clones, 90% to 95% of them singletons. Regarding this clone: The antigen is undetermined.

Study findings and constraints: The classifier, whose performance was assessed in both the original and validation cohorts, reportedly diagnosed cytomegalovirus status with high specificity and sensitivity.

This rearrangement joins TRBV11-3 to TRBJ2-5, with D possibly TRBD2 on 5 matching bases. The receptor was isolated from a young woman in good health and CMV-seropositive. What was sequenced was PBMCs. The CDR3 loop is CARSTGLQETQYF. CDR3 DNA sequence: TGTGCCAGGTCCACGGGGTTACAGGAGACCCAGTACTTC.